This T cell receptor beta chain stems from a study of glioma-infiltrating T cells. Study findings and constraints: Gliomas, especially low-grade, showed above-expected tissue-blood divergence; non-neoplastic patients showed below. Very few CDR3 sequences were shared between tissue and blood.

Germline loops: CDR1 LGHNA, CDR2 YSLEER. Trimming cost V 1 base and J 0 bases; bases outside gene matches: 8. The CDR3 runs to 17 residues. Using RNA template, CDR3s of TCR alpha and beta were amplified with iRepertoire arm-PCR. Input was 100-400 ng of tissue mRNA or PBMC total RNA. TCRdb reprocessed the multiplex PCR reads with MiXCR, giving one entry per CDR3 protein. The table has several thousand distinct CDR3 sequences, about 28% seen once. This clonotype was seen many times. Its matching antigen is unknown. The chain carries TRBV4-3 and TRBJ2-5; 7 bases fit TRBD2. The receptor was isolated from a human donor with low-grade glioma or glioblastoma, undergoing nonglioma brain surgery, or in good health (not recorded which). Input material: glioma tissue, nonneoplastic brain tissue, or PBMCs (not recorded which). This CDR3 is CASSQVWAGADQETQYF. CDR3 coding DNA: TGCGCCAGCAGCCAAGTTTGGGCGGGAGCTGACCAAGAGACCCAGTACTTC.